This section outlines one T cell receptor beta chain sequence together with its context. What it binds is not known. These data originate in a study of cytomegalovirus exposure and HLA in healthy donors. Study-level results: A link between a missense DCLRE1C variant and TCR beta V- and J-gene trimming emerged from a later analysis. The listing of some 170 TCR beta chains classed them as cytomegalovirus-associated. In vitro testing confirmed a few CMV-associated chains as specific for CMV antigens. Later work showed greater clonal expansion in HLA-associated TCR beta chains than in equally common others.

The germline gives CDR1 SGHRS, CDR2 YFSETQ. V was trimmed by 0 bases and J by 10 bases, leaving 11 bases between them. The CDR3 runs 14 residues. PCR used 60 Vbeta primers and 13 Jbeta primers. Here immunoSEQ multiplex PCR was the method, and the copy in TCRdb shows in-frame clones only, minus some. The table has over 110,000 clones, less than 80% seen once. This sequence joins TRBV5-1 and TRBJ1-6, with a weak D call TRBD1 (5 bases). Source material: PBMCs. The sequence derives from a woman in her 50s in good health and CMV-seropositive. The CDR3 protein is CASSLDGHRSPLHF. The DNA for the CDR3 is TGCGCCAGCAGCTTGGACGGACATCGATCACCCCTCCACTTT.